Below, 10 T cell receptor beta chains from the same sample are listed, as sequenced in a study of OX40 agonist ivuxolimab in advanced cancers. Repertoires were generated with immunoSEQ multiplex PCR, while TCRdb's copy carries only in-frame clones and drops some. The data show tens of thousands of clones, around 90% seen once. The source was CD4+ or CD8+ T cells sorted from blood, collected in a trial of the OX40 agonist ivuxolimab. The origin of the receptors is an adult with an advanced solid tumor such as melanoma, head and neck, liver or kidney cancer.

CDR3 sequence: CASSPRGMAYNEQFF. CDR3 coding DNA: TGTGCCAGCAGCCCCAGGGGGATGGCCTACAATGAGCAGTTCTTC. The rearrangement uses TRBV7-9 and TRBJ2-1, with TRBD1 matching 7 bases. The V gene end was trimmed by 5 bases and the J gene end by 2 bases; junction bases not matched to a gene: 6. The CDR3 consists of 15 residues. Germline V gives CDR1 SEHNR, CDR2 FQNEAQ (reference sequence).

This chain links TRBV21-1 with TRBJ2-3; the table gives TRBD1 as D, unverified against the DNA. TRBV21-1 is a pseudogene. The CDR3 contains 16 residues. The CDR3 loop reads CASSKEGAESADTQYF. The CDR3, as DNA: TGTGCCAGCAGCAAAGAGGGGGCAGAGAGCGCAGATACGCAGTATTTT.

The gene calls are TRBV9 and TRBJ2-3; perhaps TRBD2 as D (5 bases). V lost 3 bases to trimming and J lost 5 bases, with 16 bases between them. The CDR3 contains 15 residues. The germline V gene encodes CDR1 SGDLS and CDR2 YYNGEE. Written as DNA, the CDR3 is TGTGCCAGCAGCGGGACTCATGCATCCGTAGATACGCAGTATTTT. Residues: CASSGTHASVDTQYF. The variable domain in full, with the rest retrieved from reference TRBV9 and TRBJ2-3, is DSGVTQTPKHLITATGQRVTLRCSPRSGDLSVYWYQQSLDQGLQFLIQYYNGEERAKGNILERFSAQQFPDLHSELNLSSLELGDSALYFCASSGTHASVDTQYFGPGTRLTVL.

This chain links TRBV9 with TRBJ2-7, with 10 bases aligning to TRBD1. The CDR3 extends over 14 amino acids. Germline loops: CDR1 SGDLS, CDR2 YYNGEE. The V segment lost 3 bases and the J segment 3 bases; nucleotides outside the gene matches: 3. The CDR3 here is CASSATGGFYEQYF. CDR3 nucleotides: TGTGCCAGCAGCGCGACAGGGGGCTTCTACGAGCAGTACTTC.

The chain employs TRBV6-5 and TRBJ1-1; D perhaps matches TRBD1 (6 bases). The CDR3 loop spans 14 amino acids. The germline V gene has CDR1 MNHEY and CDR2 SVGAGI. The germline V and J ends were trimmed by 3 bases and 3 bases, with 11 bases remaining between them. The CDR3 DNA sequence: TGTGCCAGCAGTTATCGTGACAGGTACACTGAAGCTTTCTTT. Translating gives CASSYRDRYTEAFF.

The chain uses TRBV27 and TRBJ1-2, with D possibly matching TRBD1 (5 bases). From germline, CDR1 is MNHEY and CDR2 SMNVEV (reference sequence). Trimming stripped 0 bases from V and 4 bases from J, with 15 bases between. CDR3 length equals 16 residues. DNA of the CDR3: TGTGCCAGCAGTTTATCGCGGGGCAGTGGGAGCTATGGCTACACCTTC. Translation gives CASSLSRGSGSYGYTF.

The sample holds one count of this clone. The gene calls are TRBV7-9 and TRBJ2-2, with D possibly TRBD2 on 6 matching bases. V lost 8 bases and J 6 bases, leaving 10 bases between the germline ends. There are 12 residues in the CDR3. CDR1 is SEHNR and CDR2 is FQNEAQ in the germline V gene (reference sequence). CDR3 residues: CASFGGSGELFF. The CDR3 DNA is TGTGCCAGCTTTGGAGGGTCCGGGGAGCTGTTTTTT.

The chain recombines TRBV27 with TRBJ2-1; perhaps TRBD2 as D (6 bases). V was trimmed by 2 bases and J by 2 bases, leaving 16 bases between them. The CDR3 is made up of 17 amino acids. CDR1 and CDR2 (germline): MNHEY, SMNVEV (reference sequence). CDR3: CASSLAGLAPTYNEQFF. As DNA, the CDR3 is TGTGCCAGCAGTTTAGCCGGGCTAGCGCCAACCTACAATGAGCAGTTCTTC.

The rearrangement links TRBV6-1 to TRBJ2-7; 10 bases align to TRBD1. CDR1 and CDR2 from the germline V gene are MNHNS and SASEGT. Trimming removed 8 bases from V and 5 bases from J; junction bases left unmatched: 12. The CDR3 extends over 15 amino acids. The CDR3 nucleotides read TGTGCCAGCGGCTTTGGGGGGACAGGGGTCCACGAGCAGTACTTC. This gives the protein CASGFGGTGVHEQYF.

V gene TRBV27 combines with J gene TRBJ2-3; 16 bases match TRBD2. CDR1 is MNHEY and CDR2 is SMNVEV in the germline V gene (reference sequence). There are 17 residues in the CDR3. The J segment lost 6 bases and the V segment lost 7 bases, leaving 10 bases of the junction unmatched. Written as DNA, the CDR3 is TGTGCCAGCAAAATAGGGACTAGCGGGGGGGCCCGTGATACGCAGTATTTT. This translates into CASKIGTSGGARDTQYF.